These 29 T cell receptor beta chains were all obtained from the same sample, sequenced in a study of blood T cells in healthy people across ages. Using a J-beta primer mix together with a sample-barcoded 5' primer, a second PCR was run for roughly 7 to 11 cycles. One entry per CDR3 protein results from TCRdb running MiXCR on the 5' RACE reads. The data contain around 870,000 distinct CDR3 sequences, under 30% of them singletons. Source material: blood. These receptors were obtained from an elderly woman in good health.

In the case of this clonotype: This sequence may be a read error, since a much larger clone differs from it by one base. This CDR3 is CASRIGATYEQYF. The CDR3 region has the DNA TGCGCCAGCAGAATTGGCGCGACCTACGAGCAGTACTTC. The chain carries TRBV5-1 and TRBJ2-7; D not resolved. V lost 5 bases and J lost 2, with 11 bases in between. CDR3 length: 13 amino acids. Germline values: CDR1 SGHRS, CDR2 YFSETQ.

The chain combines TRBV19 with TRBJ1-5; D unclear. Germline CDR1 reads LNHDA; CDR2 reads SQIVND (reference sequence). Deletions cut 7 bases from V and 0 bases from J, with 7 bases between. This CDR3 spans 13 amino acids. The CDR3: CASKGISNQPQHF. The CDR3 DNA reads TGTGCCAGTAAAGGGATTAGCAATCAGCCCCAGCATTTT. The whole variable domain, filled in from reference TRBV19 and TRBJ1-5, reads DGGITQSPKYLFRKEGQNVTLSCEQNLNHDAMYWYRQDPGQGLRLIYYSQIVNDFQKGDIAEGYSVSREKKESFPLTVTSAQKNPTAFYLCASKGISNQPQHFGDGTRLSIL.

Only a few counts were recorded for this clonotype. V and J are TRBV3-1 and TRBJ1-1; D gene uncertain. The ends were cut back, 5 bases at V and 3 bases at J, with 10 bases in the middle. CDR1 is LGHDT and CDR2 is YNNKEL in the germline V gene (reference sequence). The CDR3 is made up of 13 amino acids. CDR3 DNA sequence: TGTGCCAGCAGCTATGGACGGGACACTGAAGCTTTCTTT. Its protein product is CASSYGRDTEAFF.

This clonotype appeared many times. The chain uses TRBV27 and TRBJ2-5; the D is unclear. In germline, CDR1 is MNHEY, CDR2 SMNVEV (reference sequence). There are 13 residues in the CDR3. Trimming pared 2 bases from V and 0 bases from J, leaving 4 bases between. The CDR3 spells CASSLIYQETQYF. DNA for the CDR3: TGTGCCAGCAGTTTAATTTACCAAGAGACCCAGTACTTC.

To note about this clonotype: A much larger clone is a single base away; this may be a read error. The J gene is TRBJ2-2, the V gene TRBV27, with 8 bases aligning to TRBD1. CDR3 length: 15 amino acids. CDR1 MNHEY and CDR2 SMNVEV come from the germline V gene (reference sequence). The CDR3 bases are TGTGCCAGCAGTTTAATCAGGGGGCGATCCGGGGAGCCGTTTTTT. Protein sequence: CASSLIRGRSGEPFF.

The genes are TRBV20-1 and TRBJ2-2; tentatively, D is TRBD2 (6 bases). CDR1 is DFQATT, CDR2 SNEGSKA, per germline (reference sequence). The CDR3 sequence is 15 residues long. Trimming shortened V by 3 bases and J by 3 bases, and 14 bases separated the two germline ends. CDR3 sequence reads: CSARDGSKDTGELFF. The CDR3 coding sequence is TGCAGTGCTAGGGACGGGAGTAAGGACACCGGGGAGCTGTTTTTT.

Of note for this clonotype: A junction boundary mismatches the germline segment, possibly from a read error. The chain employs TRBV12-3 or TRBV12-4 and TRBJ2-3; D perhaps matches TRBD1 (5 bases). The CDR3 contains 14 residues. The CDR3 sequence: CASSFGARADTEYF. The CDR3 DNA reads TGTGCCAGCAGTTTTGGGGCGCGCGCAGATACGGAGTATTTT.

The V gene is TRBV6-5, the J gene TRBJ2-3; weak D call: TRBD2 (6 bases). The V end lost 6 bases, the J end lost 4 bases, and 20 bases lay between the germline ends. The germline CDR1 and CDR2 sequences are MNHEY and SVGAGI. The CDR3 has 16 residues. The CDR3 is CASSRLASGLSDTQYF. The DNA of the CDR3 is TGTGCCAGCAGCCGATTAGCCTCGGGACTTTCAGATACGCAGTATTTT.

This clonotype was seen only a few times. The chain links TRBV7-8 to TRBJ1-4; D gene ambiguous. The V end was cut by 1 base, the J end by 7 bases, with 10 bases between. The length of the CDR3 is 14 residues. Looked up from germline, CDR1 is SGHVS and CDR2 is FQNEAQ. DNA of the CDR3: TGTGCCAGCAGCTTAGGAGGGTTGAGTGAAAAACTGTTTTTT. It encodes CASSLGGLSEKLFF.

A word on this clonotype: This may be a read error: a much more frequent sequence differs by one nucleotide. This rearrangement joins TRBV20-1 to TRBJ2-3; D ambiguous. The V gene lost 7 bases and the J gene lost 0 bases, with 11 bases spanning the gap. In germline, CDR1 is DFQATT, CDR2 SNEGSKA (reference sequence). The CDR3 covers 13 residues. The CDR3 reads CSVYERSTDTQYF. The CDR3 region has the DNA TGCAGTGTTTATGAACGAAGCACAGATACGCAGTATTTT.

This clonotype was seen repeatedly, ten times or more. CDR3 bases: TGTGCCAGCATCCAGGGACAAGAGACCCAGTACTTC. Its protein product is CASIQGQETQYF. The chain employs TRBV2 and TRBJ2-5; weak D call: TRBD1 (5 bases). The V end was cut by 7 bases, the J end by 2 bases, with 8 bases between. This CDR3 comprises 12 residues. The germline V gene encodes CDR1 SNHLY and CDR2 FYNNEI.

The V gene is TRBV10-3, the J gene TRBJ1-2; 10 bases line up with TRBD1. Trimming at V came to 1 base and at J to 4 bases, leaving 3 bases not matched to a gene. This CDR3 has 15 residues. CDR1 and CDR2 from the germline V gene are ENHRY and SYGVKD. As DNA, the CDR3 is TGTGCCATCAGTGAGTTGGGACAGGGGTCCTATGGCTACACCTTC. It is translated as CAISELGQGSYGYTF.

In DNA form, the CDR3 reads TGTGCCAGCAGCCCGTTCTCCTACGAGCAGTACTTC. Its protein is CASSPFSYEQYF. The chain couples TRBV14 to TRBJ2-7, with D uncertain. Trimming stripped 4 bases from V and 0 bases from J, with 4 bases between. Germline V gene sequence: CDR1 SGHDN, CDR2 FVKESK. CDR3 length equals 12 residues.

This chain links TRBV21-1 with TRBJ2-3. TRBV21-1 is termed a pseudogene. This CDR3 is built from 16 residues. CDR3 DNA sequence: TGTGCCAGCAGCAAAGAGGCCTTGTTTGGCACAGATACGCAGTATTTT. It yields the protein CASSKEALFGTDTQYF.

Details on this clonotype: One base away lies a much larger clone, so this may be a sequencing read error. The chain couples TRBV4-1 to TRBJ2-7; 11 bases agree with TRBD1. The CDR3 extends over 18 amino acids. V shed 8 bases and J 7 bases; nucleotides not matched to a gene: 22. The germline gives CDR1 MGHRA, CDR2 YSYEKL. CDR3 bases: TGCGCCAGCGGAGCCTTCAAGCCGGGGACAGGGGGAGTAAATGAGCAGTACTTC. This codes for CASGAFKPGTGGVNEQYF.

This sequence joins TRBV29-1 and TRBJ1-1, with TRBD1 identical over 10 bases. The CDR3 covers 14 residues. The V and J ends lost 3 bases and 4 bases, in that order; junction bases with no gene match: 5. Germline V gene lookup returns CDR1 SQVTM and CDR2 ANQGSEA. CDR3 region: CSVDPRTGGTEAFF. The CDR3 nucleotides are TGCAGCGTTGACCCGAGGACAGGGGGCACTGAAGCTTTCTTT. Full variable domain (rest looked up from reference TRBV29-1 and TRBJ1-1): SAVISQKPSRDICQRGTSLTIQCQVDSQVTMMFWYRQQPGQSLTLIATANQGSEATYESGFVIDKFPISRPNLTFSTLTVSNMSPEDSSIYLCSVDPRTGGTEAFFGQGTRLTVV.

With regard to this clonotype: One end of the junction fails to match germline, which may point to a read error. The chain links TRBV7-9 to TRBJ1-6; D is unclear. The CDR3 runs 15 residues. CDR1 SEHNR and CDR2 FQNEAQ come from the germline V gene (reference sequence). The CDR3 is CASSDEPTTDSPPHF. The CDR3 DNA is TGTGCCAGCAGCGACGAGCCAACTACAGATTCACCCCCCCACTTT.

This CDR3 is CASNGGGDTQYF. The DNA of the CDR3 is TGCGCCAGCAACGGAGGGGGGGATACGCAGTATTTT. The chain joins TRBV5-1 to TRBJ2-3; D assignment may be TRBD1 or TRBD2 (6 bases each). Trimming shortened V by 6 bases and J by 6 bases, and 11 bases separated the two germline ends. In germline, CDR1 is SGHRS, CDR2 YFSETQ. CDR3 size: 12 residues.

J is TRBJ1-1 and V is TRBV19; D remains unclear. CDR3 length: 13 residues. Between the trimmed V and J ends, which lost 3 bases and 4 bases, there was a span of 9 bases. The germline gives CDR1 LNHDA, CDR2 SQIVND (reference sequence). The CDR3 loop reads CASSIGSVTEAFF. The CDR3 nucleotides read TGTGCCAGTAGTATCGGGTCAGTCACTGAAGCTTTCTTT.

The rearrangement joins TRBV20-1 to TRBJ1-1; weak D call: TRBD1 (6 bases). There are 13 residues in the CDR3. Trimming took off 5 bases at V and 4 bases at J, with 14 bases between the two ends. Germline V gene lookup returns CDR1 DFQATT and CDR2 SNEGSKA (reference sequence). The DNA for the CDR3 is TGCAGTGCTCCGAGAGGGGGGTCCACTGAAGCTTTCTTT. Amino acid sequence: CSAPRGGSTEAFF.

This clonotype was counted ten times or more. The chain recombines TRBV4-3 with TRBJ1-4, with D uncertain. Germline CDR1 reads LGHNA; CDR2 reads YSLEER. The CDR3 has 16 residues. Trimming stripped 0 bases from V and 4 bases from J, with 12 bases between. The CDR3 DNA follows: TGCGCCAGCAGCCAAGATCTTCCCGGACTTAATGAAAAACTGTTTTTT. It encodes CASSQDLPGLNEKLFF.

This clonotype was seen at least ten times. The genes are TRBV12-3 or TRBV12-4 and TRBJ2-1, with no clear D. This CDR3 region has 11 residues. V lost 5 bases and J 10 bases, leaving 9 bases between the germline ends. The CDR3 DNA is TGTGCCAGCAGTGCCCACGGGGAGCAGTTCTTC. Translated: CASSAHGEQFF.

The chain links TRBV14 to TRBJ1-2; D unclear. Germline V lookup: CDR1 SGHDN, CDR2 FVKESK. The CDR3 totals 15 residues. V was clipped by 0 bases and J by 4 bases, with 12 bases between them. DNA of the CDR3: TGTGCCAGCAGCCAAGATAAGGCAGGAGGCTATGGCTACACCTTC. It translates to CASSQDKAGGYGYTF.

This clonotype appeared once. Given a much more abundant clone one base away, this may be a read error. The genes are TRBV11-2 and TRBJ2-1; 8 bases agree with TRBD2. Per the germline V gene, CDR1 is SGHAT and CDR2 is FQNNGV. The CDR3 is made up of 15 amino acids. V lost 5 bases to trimming and J lost 13 bases; unmatched junction nucleotides: 16. CDR3 DNA: TGTGCCAGCAGCCCCCGGGGAGCGGGGGTAGAGACCCAGTTCTTC. Protein product: CASSPRGAGVETQFF. Together with reference TRBV11-2 and TRBJ2-1, the CDR3 gives the full variable domain: EAGVAQSPRYKIIEKRQSVAFWCNPISGHATLYWYQQILGQGPKLLIQFQNNGVVDDSQLPKDRFSAERLKGVDSTLKIQPAKLEDSAVYLCASSPRGAGVETQFFGPGTRLTVL.

This clonotype was detected many times. The V gene is TRBV7-2, the J gene TRBJ1-2, with TRBD1 as a possible D gene (5 bases). The V end was cut by 3 bases, the J end by 8 bases, with 16 bases between. From germline, CDR1 is SGHTA and CDR2 FQGNSA. This CDR3 spans 14 amino acids. DNA for the CDR3: TGTGCCAGCAGCTTGGAGGGGCGACCTTGGGGCTACACCTTC. Translated: CASSLEGRPWGYTF. The full variable domain, in which reference TRBV7-2 and TRBJ1-2 provide the parts outside the CDR3, is GAGVSQSPSNKVTEKGKDVELRCDPISGHTALYWYRQSLGQGLEFLIYFQGNSAPDKSGLPSDRFSAERTGGSVSTLTIQRTQQEDSAVYLCASSLEGRPWGYTFGSGTRLTVV.

J is TRBJ1-5 and V is TRBV6-2 or TRBV6-3; the D gene is possibly TRBD1 (5 bases). Deletions cut 6 bases from V and 2 bases from J, with 14 bases between. The CDR3 is 15 residues long. Germline CDR1 reads MNHEY; CDR2 reads SVGEGT. This CDR3 reads CASRGTGDGNQPQHF. CDR3 bases: TGTGCCAGCAGGGGGACGGGTGATGGCAATCAGCCCCAGCATTTT.

On this clonotype: This may come from a read error, since a much larger clone is one base off. V usage is TRBV12-3 or TRBV12-4 and J usage is TRBJ1-5, with TRBD1 matching over 10 bases. There are 17 residues in the CDR3. CDR3 amino acids: CAGSFVGTGALNQPQHF. Here the CDR3 DNA reads TGTGCCGGCAGTTTTGTGGGGACAGGGGCCCTTAATCAGCCCCAGCATTTT.

This clonotype occurred many times. The chain is built from TRBV20-1 and TRBJ1-5; TRBD1 is a possible D gene (5 bases). This CDR3 region has 14 residues. Germline V gene sequence: CDR1 DFQATT, CDR2 SNEGSKA (reference sequence). V was pared by 3 bases and J by 2 bases, with 11 bases between. The CDR3 loop is CSASGGRGNQPQHF. CDR3 DNA: TGCAGTGCTAGTGGGGGTAGAGGCAATCAGCCCCAGCATTTT.

Many counts were recorded for this clonotype. The genes are TRBV7-9 and TRBJ1-2, with 7 nucleotides matching TRBD1. The CDR3 loop spans 15 amino acids. CDR1 and CDR2 from the germline V gene are SEHNR and FQNEAQ (reference sequence). Losses at the gene ends were 4 bases for V and 4 bases for J; bases not matched to a gene: 9. The CDR3 DNA follows: TGTGCCAGCAGCTCCCGTCAGGGGGAGATCTATGGCTACACCTTC. It translates to CASSSRQGEIYGYTF.